Given below is one TCR beta chain in context. V dropped 6 bases and J dropped 0 bases, with 14 bases sitting between them. Germline V CDR1 and CDR2: LNHNV, YYDKDF (reference sequence). The CDR3 consists of 15 residues. These data originate in a study of T cells in tumors after PD-1 blockade. The overall study: During anti-PD-1 treatment, some patients continued daily vismodegib 150 mg.

Using immunoSEQ multiplex PCR, the repertoire was profiled, and TCRdb retains in-frame clones only, with some absent. The sample shows about 20,000 clones, over 70% of them seen only once. The TCR comes from a human donor with advanced basal cell or squamous cell carcinoma (not recorded which). The sequences come from PBMCs, collected after anti-PD-1 therapy. The V call is TRBV15, the J call TRBJ1-1; D call uncertain. CDR3 in amino acids: CATRGGRHMNTEAFF. The CDR3 DNA reads as TGTGCCACCAGAGGTGGCAGACACATGAACACTGAAGCTTTCTTT.